This T cell receptor beta chain comes out of a study of CD8+CD57+ T cells in acquired aplastic anemia. Trimming took off 0 bases at V and 6 bases at J, with 12 bases between the two ends. CDR3 length: 15 amino acids. Germline V gene data show CDR1 as MNHEY and CDR2 as SMNVEV (reference sequence). Findings and limits, study-wide: Patients and controls turned out to have around 29 CD8+ CDR3 sequences in common. No significant difference in CD8+ Simpson's diversity was found between patients and controls.

Patients included in sequencing had previously demonstrated CD8+CD57+ cell expansion by flow cytometry. Patients had received no therapy at the time of blood sampling. Researchers used genomic DNA as the template to profile TCR beta VDJ and CDR3. TCRdb used MiXCR to reprocess the reads, holding one entry per CDR3 protein. The data show 150,000 to 200,000 distinct CDR3 sequences, roughly 48% seen once. This clonotype appeared many times. Its antigen is not known. The sample taken for sequencing was sorted CD4+, CD8+, or CD8+CD57+ T cells (not recorded which) from PBMCs. This rearrangement joins TRBV27 to TRBJ1-5; the D is unclear. This sequence originates from a human donor with aplastic anemia. This CDR3 reads CASSLSDGVGQPQHF. In nucleotides, the CDR3 is TGTGCCAGCAGTTTATCAGATGGGGTAGGTCAGCCCCAGCATTTT.